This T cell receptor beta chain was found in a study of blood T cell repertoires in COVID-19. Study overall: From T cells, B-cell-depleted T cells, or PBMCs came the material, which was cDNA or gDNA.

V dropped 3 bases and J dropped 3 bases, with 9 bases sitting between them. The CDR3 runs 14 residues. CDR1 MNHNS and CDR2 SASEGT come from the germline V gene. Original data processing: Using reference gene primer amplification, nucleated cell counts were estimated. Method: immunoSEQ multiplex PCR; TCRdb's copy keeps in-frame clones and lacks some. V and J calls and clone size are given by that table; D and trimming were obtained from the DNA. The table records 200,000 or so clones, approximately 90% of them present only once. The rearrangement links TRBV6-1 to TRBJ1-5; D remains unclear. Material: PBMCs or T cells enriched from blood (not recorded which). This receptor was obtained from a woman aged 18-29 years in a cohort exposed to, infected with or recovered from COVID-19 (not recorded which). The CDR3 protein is CASSDWPVNQPQHF. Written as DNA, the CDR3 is TGTGCCAGCAGTGATTGGCCAGTCAATCAGCCCCAGCATTTT.